This T cell receptor beta chain was recorded in a study of lymphopenia after photon versus proton radiotherapy. Repertoires were generated with immunoSEQ multiplex PCR, while TCRdb's copy carries only in-frame clones and drops some. The sample holds tens of thousands of clones; around 84% are singletons and the top ten take around 20%. Germline assignment: CDR1 SGHDN and CDR2 FVKESK. CDR3 length: 15 amino acids. Deletions cut 4 bases from V and 6 bases from J, with 18 bases between. The genes are TRBV14 and TRBJ1-2, with D possibly TRBD1 on 5 matching bases. The sequence was collected from a man between 60 and 75 years old with pancreatic cancer. The specimen comprised peripheral blood, sampled from a patient treated with photon-based radiotherapy. In nucleotides, the CDR3 is TGTGCCAGCAGCCCGATCGGGAGGGGTGAGGATGGCTACACCTTC. Translation gives CASSPIGRGEDGYTF.